The rows below give T cell receptor beta chains drawn from one sample of a study of shared clonotypes between healthy human individuals. TCRdb keeps only in-frame clones here, not all; method: immunoSEQ multiplex PCR. The data hold some 1,100,000 clones, with about 84% observed a single time. The material sequenced was memory CD4+ T cells from PBMCs. These receptors were obtained from a man aged 18 to 29 in good health. Some clones in this sample may be carry-over from other donors' samples. The CDR3 runs from the conserved cysteine through the conserved F or W. The D gene is left open where the match is weak. Rows may omit the clone size; those that give it use once, few, many or a size class.

v_gene	abundance	j_gene	d_gene	len	CDR3aa	CDR3nt
TRBV28	.	TRBJ1-2	TRBD1	15	CASRTGQGSNYGYTF	TGTGCCAGCAGAACCGGACAGGGCTCTAACTATGGCTACACCTTC
TRBV7-9	.	TRBJ2-7	.	14	CASSYRLKPNEQYF	TGTGCCAGCAGCTACAGATTGAAACCCAACGAGCAGTACTTC
TRBV15	.	TRBJ1-1	.	15	CATSRDPGTTTEAFF	TGTGCCACCAGCAGAGATCCCGGTACCACCACTGAAGCTTTCTTT
TRBV7-3	few	TRBJ2-1	.	11	CASSLDGEQFF	TGTGCCAGCAGCTTAGACGGTGAGCAGTTCTTC
TRBV18	.	TRBJ2-2	TRBD1	16	CASSPARTGETGELFF	TGTGCCAGCTCACCAGCTCGGACAGGGGAAACCGGGGAGCTGTTTTTT
TRBV28	.	TRBJ1-2	.	14	CASSLSELVIGYTF	TGTGCCAGCAGTTTATCCGAACTAGTCATTGGCTACACCTTC
TRBV7-2	.	TRBJ2-5	TRBD2	15	CASSLGGLDSETQYF	TGTGCCAGCAGCTTAGGGGGACTAGACTCAGAGACCCAGTACTTC
TRBV28	.	TRBJ1-2	.	14	CASSLLVREGGYTF	TGTGCCAGCAGTTTATTAGTCCGGGAGGGTGGCTACACCTTC
TRBV4-1	once	TRBJ2-5	.	13	CASSQVRGETQYF	TGCGCCAGCAGCCAAGTTAGGGGGGAGACCCAGTACTTC
TRBV4-3	many	TRBJ1-3	.	16	CASSQESRRSGNTIYF	TGCGCCAGCAGCCAAGAGAGCCGGCGCTCTGGAAACACCATATATTTT
TRBV2	.	TRBJ2-4	.	14	CASSVASAKNIQYF	TGTGCCAGCAGCGTCGCTAGTGCCAAAAACATTCAGTACTTC
TRBV7-9	.	TRBJ1-5	.	14	CASTGGAGNQPQHF	TGTGCCAGCACGGGGGGGGCTGGAAATCAGCCCCAGCATTTT
TRBV9	.	TRBJ2-1	.	14	CASSVHPRDGEQFF	TGTGCCAGCAGCGTACATCCCAGGGACGGTGAGCAGTTCTTC
TRBV2	.	TRBJ2-1	.	11	CASREYNEQFF	TGTGCCAGCAGGGAATACAATGAGCAGTTCTTC
TRBV5-1	.	TRBJ2-1	TRBD2	16	CASSLSLAGVGNEQFF	TGCGCCAGCAGCTTGAGCCTAGCGGGAGTAGGCAATGAGCAGTTCTTC
TRBV7-2	.	TRBJ2-1	TRBD2	15	CASSSTSGRYNEQFF	TGTGCCAGCAGCTCTACTAGCGGGAGGTACAATGAGCAGTTCTTC
TRBV6-6	.	TRBJ2-7	.	14	CASRGGDRFYEQYF	TGTGCCAGCAGGGGGGGGGACAGGTTCTACGAGCAGTACTTC
TRBV4-2	.	TRBJ2-1	.	15	CASSPGTSYYNEQFF	TGTGCCAGCAGCCCCGGGACTTCTTACTACAATGAGCAGTTCTTC
TRBV7-3	.	TRBJ2-1	TRBD2	15	CASSLRLAAGNEQFF	TGTGCCAGCAGCTTAAGGCTAGCGGCTGGCAATGAGCAGTTCTTC
TRBV28	.	TRBJ1-3	TRBD1	14	CASRRGGGGNTIYF	TGTGCCAGCAGGCGAGGGGGCGGTGGAAACACCATATATTTT
TRBV28	.	TRBJ1-1	.	14	CASSLLGENTEAFF	TGTGCCAGCAGTTTACTGGGAGAGAACACTGAAGCTTTCTTT
TRBV6-1	.	TRBJ1-1	.	13	CASSPRPVLSFIF	TGTGCCAGCAGTCCGCGGCCCGTACTTAGTTTCATCTTT
TRBV30	.	TRBJ1-4	.	11	CAWSPNEKLFF	TGTGCCTGGAGCCCAAATGAAAAACTGTTTTTT
TRBV6-5	.	TRBJ1-2	TRBD1	16	CASSYLAGDRDYGYTF	TGTGCCAGCAGTTACCTTGCGGGGGACAGGGACTATGGCTACACCTTC
TRBV27	.	TRBJ2-7	.	14	CASSLSGLRNEQYF	TGTGCCAGCAGTTTATCAGGGTTGAGGAACGAGCAGTACTTC
TRBV11-2	.	TRBJ1-5	TRBD1	14	CASSSGQANQPQHF	TGTGCCAGCAGCTCCGGACAGGCGAATCAGCCCCAGCATTTT
TRBV18	.	TRBJ1-1	.	13	CASSLEVNTEAFF	TGTGCCAGCTCACTCGAGGTGAACACTGAAGCTTTCTTT
TRBV10-3	.	TRBJ1-2	TRBD1	14	CAITGTAVNYGYTF	TGTGCCATCACAGGGACAGCCGTTAACTATGGCTACACCTTC
TRBV28	few	TRBJ1-1	.	12	CASSSERAEAFF	TGTGCCAGCAGTTCCGAAAGGGCTGAAGCTTTCTTT
TRBV19	.	TRBJ2-7	.	14	CASTAAQSSYEQYF	TGTGCCAGTACGGCGGCCCAAAGCTCCTACGAGCAGTACTTC
TRBV5-1	.	TRBJ2-1	TRBD2	17	CASSLVAGRHSYNEQFF	TGCGCCAGCAGCTTAGTAGCGGGCAGACACTCCTACAATGAGCAGTTCTTC
TRBV4-2	.	TRBJ2-3	.	16	CASSQRSGYSTDTQYF	TGTGCCAGCAGCCAGCGGTCCGGGTACAGCACAGATACGCAGTATTTT
TRBV28	.	TRBJ2-7	.	15	CASSPRDVSSYEQYF	TGTGCCAGCAGTCCCCGGGACGTGAGCTCCTACGAGCAGTACTTC
TRBV18	.	TRBJ2-1	.	14	CASSPVLAGNEQFF	TGTGCCAGCTCACCAGTACTAGCCGGCAATGAGCAGTTCTTC
TRBV28	many	TRBJ2-5	TRBD2	15	CASSLTSGARETQYF	TGTGCCAGCAGTTTGACTAGCGGGGCTCGGGAGACCCAGTACTTC
TRBV28	.	TRBJ1-1	.	10	CAYGNTEAFF	TGTGCCTATGGGAACACTGAAGCTTTCTTT
TRBV4-2	.	TRBJ2-7	.	17	CASSQEPRDPEAYEQYF	TGTGCCAGCAGCCAAGAGCCCAGGGACCCAGAAGCCTACGAGCAGTACTTC
TRBV7-8	.	TRBJ1-1	.	13	CASSLVTHTEAFF	TGTGCCAGCAGCTTAGTAACGCACACTGAAGCTTTCTTT
TRBV5-1	.	TRBJ1-4	.	14	CASRLLGGTEKLFF	TGCGCCAGCAGATTGTTGGGAGGGACTGAAAAACTGTTTTTT
TRBV30	.	TRBJ1-2	.	12	CAWSRGNYGYTF	TGTGCCTGGAGCAGGGGCAACTATGGCTACACCTTC
TRBV28	.	TRBJ1-5	.	17	CASSKNRAQSVNQPQHF	TGTGCCAGCAGCAAGAATAGGGCACAGTCGGTCAATCAGCCCCAGCATTTT
TRBV15	.	TRBJ2-1	TRBD2	15	CATSRGGRAPNEQFF	TGTGCCACCAGCAGAGGAGGGAGGGCCCCCAATGAGCAGTTCTTC
TRBV6-6	.	TRBJ1-1	.	12	CASSPGNTEAFF	TGTGCCAGCAGCCCGGGGAACACTGAAGCTTTCTTT
TRBV7-2	.	TRBJ2-5	TRBD2	16	CASSARTSGMVETQYF	TGTGCCAGCAGCGCCAGGACTAGCGGGATGGTTGAGACCCAGTACTTC
TRBV7-9	.	TRBJ2-3	TRBD2	17	CASSTYRGLAGPDTQYF	TGTGCCAGCAGCACCTACCGTGGACTAGCGGGACCAGATACGCAGTATTTT
TRBV16	.	TRBJ1-5	.	14	CASSRHGRNQPQHF	TGTGCCAGCAGCCGTCATGGACGGAATCAGCCCCAGCATTTT
TRBV9	.	TRBJ2-5	.	16	CASSLAGSGGWKTQYF	TGTGCCAGCAGCCTGGCCGGTTCTGGGGGATGGAAAACCCAGTACTTC
TRBV6-1	.	TRBJ1-3	.	14	CASNPSSSGNTIYF	TGTGCCAGCAACCCGTCCTCCTCTGGAAACACCATATATTTT
TRBV20-1	.	TRBJ1-3	TRBD1	11	CSANYRGTIYF	TGCAGTGCCAACTACAGGGGCACCATATATTTT
TRBV5-4	.	TRBJ1-2	.	13	CASSPDSNYGYTF	TGTGCCAGCAGCCCCGACAGCAACTATGGCTACACCTTC
TRBV28	.	TRBJ1-5	.	16	CASSPALGRDNQPQHF	TGTGCCAGCAGTCCAGCCCTTGGCCGAGACAATCAGCCCCAGCATTTT
TRBV12-2	.	TRBJ2-7	.	17	CASRSPPGLARGNEQYF	TGTGCAAGTCGCTCTCCTCCGGGACTAGCTAGGGGCAACGAGCAGTACTTC
TRBV29-1	.	TRBJ1-1	.	14	CSAAGRPMGTEAFF	TGCAGCGCCGCCGGACGACCGATGGGCACTGAAGCTTTCTTT
TRBV15	.	TRBJ2-4	.	12	CATSRRKNIQYF	TGTGCCACCAGCAGACGCAAAAACATTCAGTACTTC
TRBV2	.	TRBJ1-1	.	14	CASRSNGLYTEAFF	TGTGCCAGCAGGTCTAATGGCTTGTATACTGAAGCTTTCTTT